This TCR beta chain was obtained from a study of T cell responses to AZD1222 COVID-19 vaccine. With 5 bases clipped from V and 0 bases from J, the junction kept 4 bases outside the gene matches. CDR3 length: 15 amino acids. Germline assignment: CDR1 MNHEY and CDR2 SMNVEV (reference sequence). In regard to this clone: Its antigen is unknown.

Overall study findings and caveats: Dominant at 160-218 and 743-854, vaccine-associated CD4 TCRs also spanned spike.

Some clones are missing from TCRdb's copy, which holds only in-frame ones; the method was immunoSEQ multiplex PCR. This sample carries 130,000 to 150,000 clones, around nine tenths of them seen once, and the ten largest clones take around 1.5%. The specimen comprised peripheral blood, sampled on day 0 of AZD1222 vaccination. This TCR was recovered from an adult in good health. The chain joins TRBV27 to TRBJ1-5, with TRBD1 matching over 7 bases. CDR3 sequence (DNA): TGTGCCAGCAGTGACAGGGTTGGTAGCAATCAGCCCCAGCATTTT. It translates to CASSDRVGSNQPQHF.